The clone carrying this T cell receptor beta chain has only one observation. This sample was taken from a study of T cell changes during pregnancy in multiple sclerosis. The CDR3 covers 17 residues. The V segment lost 0 bases and the J segment 2 bases; nucleotides outside the gene matches: 8. The V gene's germline CDR1 is SGHDN and CDR2 FVKESK. Some clones are missing from TCRdb's copy, which holds only in-frame ones; the method was immunoSEQ multiplex PCR. The repertoire holds some 77,000 clones, with around nine tenths as singletons. This clonotype was obtained from a female donor with multiple sclerosis, enrolled in a pregnancy study. The rearrangement joins TRBV14 to TRBJ1-1; 8 positions match TRBD1. Sequences were derived from CD4+ T cells from peripheral blood mononuclear cells, sampled before pregnancy. CDR3 sequence reads: CASSQEALGQVNTEAFF. The CDR3 bases are TGTGCCAGCAGCCAAGAGGCCCTGGGACAGGTAAACACTGAAGCTTTCTTT.